This T cell receptor (beta chain) was sequenced for a study of cytomegalovirus exposure and HLA in healthy donors. PCR employed 60 Vbeta and 13 Jbeta primers. In the source study's methods: Some 10 million shared chains were among the about 80 million unique TCR beta chains that a later analysis counted. Some clones are missing from TCRdb's copy, which holds only in-frame ones; the method was immunoSEQ multiplex PCR. The V and J calls and clone size are taken from that table; D and trimming were inferred from the DNA. Among about 150,000 clones listed, approximately 81% were seen once. The TCR originated in a man aged 45 to 65 in good health and CMV-seropositive. Sequencing input: PBMCs.

CDR3 in amino acids: CASSYQMRGEQFF. For the CDR3, the DNA is TGTGCCAGCAGTTACCAGATGCGGGGTGAGCAGTTCTTC. This sequence joins TRBV6-5 and TRBJ2-1, with D tentatively TRBD2 (6 bases). The CDR3 runs to 13 residues. Per the germline V gene, CDR1 is MNHEY and CDR2 is SVGAGI. Trimming pared 2 bases from V and 9 bases from J, leaving 11 bases between.